This T cell receptor beta chain came from a study of cytomegalovirus exposure and HLA in healthy donors. Findings of the study overall: A later analysis linked fewer than 20,000 TCR beta sequences to HLA alleles at 0.05 false discovery rate. The study assumed roughly uniform donor sequencing depth for presence/absence analyses. Reportedly, fewer N-insertions than the roughly 600-donor mean appeared in an Asian-associated ancestry cluster in a later analysis. The study put under 200 TCR beta chains on its list as cytomegalovirus-associated.

PCR involved 60 Vbeta and 13 Jbeta primers. Repertoires were generated with immunoSEQ multiplex PCR, while TCRdb's copy carries only in-frame clones and drops some. The sample comprises under 170,000 clones, about 85% of which are singletons, and roughly 3.6% rests with the top ten. For this clone: Its target is not known.

Germline CDR1 SNHLY, CDR2 FYNNEI. Trimming cost V 7 bases and J 1 base, with 19 bases left between them. There are 16 residues in the CDR3. This receptor was obtained from a human donor in good health. Source material: PBMCs. The chain recombines TRBV2 with TRBJ1-2, with TRBD1 as a possible D gene (6 bases). Here the CDR3 reads CASNGQAGAGNYGYTF. In nucleotides, the CDR3 is TGTGCCAGCAACGGCCAGGCAGGGGCGGGTAACTATGGCTACACCTTC.